This TCR beta chain is from a study of OX40 agonist ivuxolimab in advanced cancers. The assay was immunoSEQ multiplex PCR, and TCRdb's table has in-frame clones only and misses some. The top ten hold under 2% of the sample, which has 30,000 to 45,000 clones, 70% to 85% seen once. The ends were cut back, 5 bases at V and 0 bases at J, with 13 bases in the middle. CDR1 and CDR2 (germline): SGHTA, FQGNSA. CDR3 length: 15 amino acids. This clonotype was sampled from an adult with an advanced solid tumor such as melanoma, head and neck, liver or kidney cancer. The chain carries TRBV7-2 and TRBJ1-1; D not certain. The input for sequencing was CD4+ or CD8+ T cells sorted from blood, taken in a trial of the OX40 agonist ivuxolimab. The CDR3 reads CASSPTGWMNTEAFF. The CDR3 bases are TGTGCCAGCAGCCCAACGGGTTGGATGAACACTGAAGCTTTCTTT. The full variable domain, rest sourced from reference TRBV7-2 and TRBJ1-1, is GAGVSQSPSNKVTEKGKDVELRCDPISGHTALYWYRQSLGQGLEFLIYFQGNSAPDKSGLPSDRFSAERTGGSVSTLTIQRTQQEDSAVYLCASSPTGWMNTEAFFGQGTRLTVV.